This T cell receptor (beta chain) was obtained from a study of shared clonotypes between healthy human individuals. Study outcomes and limitations: Sharing of clonotypes among donors was expected to vary with sequencing depth.

The input for sorted-subset replicate PCRs was approximately 200 ng DNA, 25,000 to 30,000 T cell genomes. As originally analysed: Junction-only immunoSEQ data arrived without quality scores, meaning filtering differed. Profiling relied on immunoSEQ multiplex PCR, and the TCRdb table lists in-frame clones only, not all of them. V, J and clone size reflect that table, while D and trimming were determined from the DNA. The table has about 2 million clones, about 95% seen once. V lost 4 bases to trimming and J lost 8 bases; unmatched junction nucleotides: 10. Germline V CDR1 and CDR2: LNHDA, SQIVND (reference sequence). The CDR3 contains 16 residues. Regarding this clone: Its antigen is currently unknown.

CD8 cells regarded as naive lacked CD45RO, were positively chosen for CCR7, and omitted terminally differentiated effector memory CD45RA+ cells. The gene calls are TRBV19 and TRBJ2-2; 10 bases match TRBD2. The source is a man younger than 35 in good health. The sequenced sample consisted of naive CD8+ T cells sorted from blood. DNA for the CDR3: TGTGCCAGTAGTAGAGAGCGGGAGGGCCTCGGGGGGGAGCTGTTTTTT. Its protein is CASSREREGLGGELFF.